This T cell receptor (beta chain) was profiled in a study of cytomegalovirus exposure and HLA in healthy donors. Per the germline V gene, CDR1 is GTSNPN and CDR2 is SVGIG (reference sequence). CDR3 length equals 16 residues. Trimming at V came to 2 bases and at J to 1 base, leaving 10 bases not matched to a gene. The repertoire was sequenced with immunoSEQ multiplex PCR; TCRdb's copy has only in-frame clones and lacks some. The sample records 120,000 or so clones, nearly 90% being singletons. The sample was PBMCs. The clonotype comes from a woman under 30 in good health and CMV-seronegative. V is TRBV30 and J is TRBJ2-7; TRBD2 agrees at 8 bases. The CDR3: CAWSQGLAGPSYEQYV. The CDR3 bases are TGTGCCTGGAGTCAGGGGCTAGCGGGCCCTTCCTACGAGCAGTACGTC.